The clone carrying this T cell receptor beta chain was seen many times. After removal of 4 bases from V and 5 bases from J, the junction contained 14 bases not matched to a gene. Looked up from germline, CDR1 is SGHRS and CDR2 is YFSETQ. The CDR3 has 17 amino acids. This entry is derived from a study of T cells in Graves' hyperthyroidism and ophthalmopathy. Researchers took RNA transcripts and amplified the TCR beta CDR3 regions from them. Researchers ran a first-round RT-PCR on the TCR CDR3 using the HTBI primer set. MiXCR, run by TCRdb on the multiplex PCR reads, gives a single entry per CDR3 protein. The sample shows under 450,000 distinct CDR3 sequences, 13% of them seen only once.

Sequenced material: blood. The chain is built from TRBV5-1 and TRBJ2-1; the match to TRBD2 covers 8 bases. The TCR sequence derives from a man under 40 with Graves' hyperthyroidism that later progressed to Graves' ophthalmopathy. This CDR3 reads CASSTQGAGGSNNEQFF. For the CDR3, the DNA is TGCGCCAGCAGCACACAGGGTGCGGGGGGCTCTAACAATGAGCAGTTCTTC.